These T cell receptor beta chains were read from a single sample in a study of CD8 T cells in Susac syndrome. Using its own MiXCR run on the immunoSEQ multiplex PCR reads, TCRdb lists one record per CDR3 protein. The data show a few hundred thousand distinct CDR3 sequences, 75% to 90% seen once. Material: CD8+ T cells from PBMCs. All receptors derive from a human donor with multiple sclerosis. CDR3s leave out the opening cysteine and the closing phenylalanine or tryptophan. A D gene is named only where the DNA matches it firmly.

TRBJ2-2 TRBV29-1 - SVEGLVDKGTGELF
TRBJ1-5 TRBV30 - AWSWEGSNQPQH
TRBJ2-7 TRBV7-9 - ASSYTLQGNEQY
TRBJ2-3 TRBV6-5 - ASSLSSRTDTQY
TRBJ2-5 TRBV20-1 - SASSVIQETQY
TRBJ2-7 TRBV20-1 - SAQSRELGYEQY
TRBJ2-1 TRBV13 - ASRWGSHNEQF
- TRBV9 TRBD2 ASSVELAGASSQF
TRBJ2-5 TRBV24-1 TRBD2 ATSEFSGGIGRAGETQY
TRBJ2-3 TRBV7-6 - ASSPPPRIPYTQY
TRBJ2-5 TRBV27 TRBD2 ASWAVAGGAETQY
TRBJ1-1 TRBV5-1 - ASSLYPEGNTEAF
TRBJ2-5 TRBV10-2 - ASKQLQETQY
TRBJ2-1 TRBV29-1 - SVEEEVGRADEQF
TRBJ2-1 TRBV27 TRBD2 ASSLRGKLAGGFTSPYNEQF
TRBJ2-1 TRBV5-4 TRBD1 ASTERGTAYNEQF
TRBJ2-3 TRBV5-4 - ASSLSPSTDTQY
TRBJ1-1 TRBV12-3/TRBV12-4 - ASMINTEAF
TRBJ1-1 TRBV6-2/TRBV6-3 TRBD1 ASSYSSTGGTEAF
TRBJ2-5 TRBV25-1 TRBD1 ASSEWKGAETQY
TRBJ2-1 TRBV30 - AWNLVSAGNEQF
TRBJ1-1 TRBV5-1 - ASSLGLGAFTEAF
TRBJ1-2 TRBV11-2 - ATSADAYGYT
TRBJ2-7 TRBV14 - ASSRYPGLETYEQY
TRBJ1-1 TRBV27 TRBD1 ASRPTGRGPNTEAF
TRBJ2-1 TRBV20-1 TRBD2 SATERESSYNEQF
TRBJ2-3 TRBV5-6 - ASSLNNGASTDTQY
TRBJ2-1 TRBV7-9 TRBD1 ASSLVSGGGNEQF
TRBJ2-4 TRBV11-2 - ASSLVQTRY
TRBJ2-5 TRBV30 TRBD1 ARAKGTGGAETQY
TRBJ2-2 TRBV6-5 TRBD1 ASSYSNLDRRRTGELF
TRBJ2-3 TRBV13 - ASSLSSGGPDTQY
TRBJ1-6 TRBV12-3/TRBV12-4 TRBD1 ASRVDRDYSPLH
TRBJ1-3 TRBV4-1 - ASSQSGLLNTIY
TRBJ1-2 TRBV5-6 - ASSPIGSFYGYT
TRBJ2-7 TRBV7-2 - ASSLSWQGSYEQY
TRBJ2-5 TRBV20-1 - SASTGEETQY
TRBJ2-5 TRBV4-1 TRBD1 ASSQGRGQGEETQY
TRBJ2-7 TRBV19 - ATSDQTTYEQY
TRBJ2-1 TRBV4-1 TRBD1 ASRPTGTGFNEQF
TRBJ2-7 TRBV10-3 - AIGHSYDQY
TRBJ2-7 TRBV6-6 TRBD2 ASTQFAGGEQY
TRBJ2-2 TRBV12-3/TRBV12-4 - ASSSDGELF
TRBJ2-3 TRBV5-4 - ASSPRGGTQY
TRBJ1-2 TRBV15 - ATSRDREFYGYT
TRBJ1-3 TRBV7-9 - ASSSPLPLPSSGNTIY
TRBJ2-5 TRBV4-1 - ASSHLVSPETQY
TRBJ1-1 TRBV6-1 - ASSMPSQGNTEAF
TRBJ1-2 TRBV27 - ASSLSEGNYGYT
TRBJ2-1 TRBV19 TRBD2 ASSVSAGGSYNEQF
TRBJ2-3 TRBV5-4 - ASSISDTQY
TRBJ1-2 TRBV4-1 - ASSPMSGYYGYT
TRBJ2-7 TRBV27 - ASSFAGAYEQY
TRBJ2-1 TRBV4-1 - ASSQELVNEQF